This T cell receptor beta chain was identified in a study of blood T cell repertoires in COVID-19. On the study more broadly: T cells, B-cell-depleted T cells, or PBMCs provided the cDNA or gDNA that served as material.

Germline-derived CDR1 and CDR2 are LNHDA and SQIVND (reference sequence). The CDR3 totals 11 residues. V gave up 5 bases and J gave up 5 bases, with 7 bases separating them. The Seattle patients, enrolled during active infection, were followed longitudinally. Study processing details: Estimation of nucleated cell counts relied on the amplification of reference gene primers. Sequencing used immunoSEQ multiplex PCR; TCRdb keeps in-frame clones, though not all of them. The V and J calls and clone size were taken over from that table, and D and trimming were inferred from the DNA. The sample yields about 68,000 clones, roughly 85% seen once.

Sequencing was performed on peripheral blood. The chain couples TRBV19 to TRBJ2-7; D is undetermined. The sequence was collected from a woman in her 50s with COVID-19, enrolled during active disease. The CDR3 loop reads CASSLGHEQYF. The CDR3 bases are TGTGCCAGTAGTCTGGGCCACGAGCAGTACTTC.